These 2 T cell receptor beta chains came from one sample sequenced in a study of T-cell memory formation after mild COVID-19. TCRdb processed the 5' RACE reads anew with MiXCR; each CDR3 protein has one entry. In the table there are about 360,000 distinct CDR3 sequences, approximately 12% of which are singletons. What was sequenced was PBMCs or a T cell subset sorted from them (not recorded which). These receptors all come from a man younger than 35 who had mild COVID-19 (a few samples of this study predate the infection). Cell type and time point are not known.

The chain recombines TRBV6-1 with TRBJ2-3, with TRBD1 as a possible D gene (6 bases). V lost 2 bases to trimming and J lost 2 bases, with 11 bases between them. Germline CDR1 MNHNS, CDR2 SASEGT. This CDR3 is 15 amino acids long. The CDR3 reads CASSERRQDTDTQYF. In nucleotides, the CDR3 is TGTGCCAGCAGTGAAAGGAGACAGGACACAGATACGCAGTATTTT.

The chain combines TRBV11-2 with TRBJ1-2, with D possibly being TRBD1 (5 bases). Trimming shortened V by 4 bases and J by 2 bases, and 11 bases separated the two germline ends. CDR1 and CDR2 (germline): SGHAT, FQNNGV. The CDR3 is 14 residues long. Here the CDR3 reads CASSSPGSNYGYTF. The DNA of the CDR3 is TGTGCCAGCAGCTCCCCAGGGTCAAACTATGGCTACACCTTC.